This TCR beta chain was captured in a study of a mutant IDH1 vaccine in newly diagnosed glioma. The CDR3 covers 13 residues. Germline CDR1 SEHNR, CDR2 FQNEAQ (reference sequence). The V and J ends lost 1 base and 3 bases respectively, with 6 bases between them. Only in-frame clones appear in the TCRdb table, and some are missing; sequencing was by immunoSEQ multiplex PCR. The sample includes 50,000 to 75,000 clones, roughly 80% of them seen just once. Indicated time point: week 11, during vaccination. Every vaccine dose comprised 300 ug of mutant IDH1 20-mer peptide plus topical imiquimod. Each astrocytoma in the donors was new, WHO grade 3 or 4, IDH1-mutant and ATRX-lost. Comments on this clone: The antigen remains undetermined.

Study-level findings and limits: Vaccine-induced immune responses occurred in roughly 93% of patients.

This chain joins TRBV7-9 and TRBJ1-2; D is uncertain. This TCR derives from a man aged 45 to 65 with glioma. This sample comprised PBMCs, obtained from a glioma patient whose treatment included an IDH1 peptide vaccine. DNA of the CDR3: TGTGCCAGCAGCTTAGTTCAGGACTATGGCTACACCTTC. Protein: CASSLVQDYGYTF.